Sequencing of this T cell receptor beta chain was carried out in a study of technical replicates of blood from several donors. The protocol was immunoSEQ multiplex PCR, while the TCRdb copy is restricted to in-frame clones and leaves out a portion. The data contain approximately 100,000 clones, almost 96% of them singletons. Sequencing used T cells isolated from PBMCs. The sequence was obtained from a human donor in good health.

The CDR3 protein is CASSPRTGINYGYTF. CDR3 DNA: TGTGCCAGCAGTCCAAGGACAGGGATTAACTATGGCTACACCTTC. The chain is built from TRBV27 and TRBJ1-2, with TRBD1 matching over 8 bases. The CDR3 spans 15 residues. Germline CDR1 and CDR2: MNHEY and SMNVEV (reference sequence). The trim removed 5 bases at V and 1 base at J, leaving 6 bases unmatched.